This T cell receptor beta chain stems from a study of T cells expressing NK-cell markers. TCRdb re-called the 5' RACE reads; every CDR3 protein appears as one record, without DNA. The sample's table shows 300,000 to 500,000 distinct CDR3 sequences. This TCR was recovered from a woman in her fifties or sixties in good health. Material: blood T cells: a sorted CD56 or NKG2C T cell subset, CD4+ or CD8+ T cells, or bulk PBMC T cells (not recorded which).

The CDR3 loop reads CASSLVGDRSTQYF. V and J are TRBV7-2 and TRBJ2-5; the D call from TCRdb, TRBD1, cannot be confirmed without DNA. There are 14 residues in the CDR3. Germline values: CDR1 SGHTA, CDR2 FQGNSA.